The next 21 T cell receptor beta chains were all read from a single sample in a study of blood T cell repertoires in COVID-19. TCRdb keeps only in-frame clones here, not all; method: immunoSEQ multiplex PCR. The sample gives roughly 300,000 clones, roughly 82% of which show up once; about 1.7% is in the top ten. The sequencing input was peripheral blood. These receptors all come from a woman between 45 and 60 years old with acute or convalescent COVID-19.

V usage is TRBV28 and J usage is TRBJ2-7; weak D call: TRBD1 (5 bases). The CDR3 has 11 amino acids. Germline CDR1 reads MDHEN; CDR2 reads SYDVKM. Trimming left V 3 bases short and J 7 bases short, with 7 bases between. CDR3 loop: CASSLTVEQYF. The CDR3 DNA reads as TGTGCCAGCAGTTTGACAGTTGAGCAGTACTTC.

The chain joins TRBV10-3 to TRBJ2-7; D not resolved. The V and J ends lost 10 bases and 11 bases respectively, with 21 bases between them. CDR1 ENHRY and CDR2 SYGVKD come from the germline V gene. The CDR3 has 12 amino acids. The CDR3, as DNA: TGTGCCACCGAGGAGCGTGCGGCGGTGGAGTACTTC. This translates into CATEERAAVEYF.

The chain carries TRBV10-3 and TRBJ1-2, with D possibly TRBD1 on 5 matching bases. From germline, CDR1 is ENHRY and CDR2 SYGVKD. The V end was cut by 8 bases, the J end by 4 bases, with 17 bases between. This CDR3 has 14 residues. Here the CDR3 reads CAIVTGQGGYGYTF. The CDR3 nucleotides are TGTGCCATCGTGACGGGCCAGGGAGGCTATGGCTACACCTTC.

The chain is built from TRBV28 and TRBJ2-1, with D possibly matching TRBD2 (7 bases). The V and J ends lost 6 bases and 6 bases respectively, with 21 bases between them. This CDR3 is 16 amino acids long. Per the germline V gene, CDR1 is MDHEN and CDR2 is SYDVKM. CDR3 nucleotide sequence: TGTGCCAGCAGCCCTACTGACGGCCGGGGGGCCAATGAGCAGTTCTTC. Translation: CASSPTDGRGANEQFF.

V gene TRBV15 combines with J gene TRBJ1-2; D perhaps matches TRBD1 (5 bases). The CDR3 sequence is 14 residues long. Germline assignment: CDR1 LNHNV and CDR2 YYDKDF (reference sequence). Between the trimmed V and J ends, which lost 1 base and 5 bases, there was a span of 11 bases. The CDR3 sequence: CATSRAKTDYGYTF. In DNA form, the CDR3 reads TGTGCCACCAGCAGAGCGAAGACAGATTATGGCTACACCTTC. Variable domain in full (rest from reference TRBV15 and TRBJ1-2): DAMVIQNPRYQVTQFGKPVTLSCSQTLNHNVMYWYQQKSSQAPKLLFHYYDKDFNNEADTPDNFQSRRPNTSFCFLDIRSPGLGDTAMYLCATSRAKTDYGYTFGSGTRLTVV.

The chain uses TRBV24-1 and TRBJ2-1; TRBD2 matches 8 bases. The CDR3 extends over 22 amino acids. V trimming: 0 bases; J trimming: 4 bases; junction bases outside the gene matches: 22. Germline assignment: CDR1 KGHDR and CDR2 SFDVKD. The CDR3 is CATSDLGTSAGEGFGFYNEQFF. The DNA for the CDR3 is TGTGCCACCAGTGATTTGGGCACCTCAGCGGGAGAGGGGTTTGGGTTTTACAATGAGCAGTTCTTC.

V gene TRBV6-4 combines with J gene TRBJ2-7; 11 bases line up with TRBD2. The CDR3 spans 17 residues. V shed 0 bases, J shed 3 bases, and the junction held 7 bases outside the gene matches. In germline, CDR1 is MRHNA, CDR2 SNTAGT. The CDR3 here is CASSDSRLAGGNYEQYF. DNA of the CDR3: TGTGCCAGCAGTGACTCTCGATTAGCGGGAGGGAACTACGAGCAGTACTTC.

This clone was seen a few times. The gene calls are TRBV5-4 and TRBJ1-2; 8 bases line up with TRBD1. The V gene's germline CDR1 is SGHNT and CDR2 YYREEE (reference sequence). The CDR3 extends over 15 amino acids. Trimming cost V 1 base and J 8 bases; bases outside gene matches: 10. CDR3 amino acids: CASSLPQGAARGYTF. In nucleotides, the CDR3 is TGTGCCAGCAGCTTGCCTCAGGGGGCCGCTAGGGGCTACACCTTC.

The chain is built from TRBV7-2 and TRBJ1-5; no firm D call. The germline V gene has CDR1 SGHTA and CDR2 FQGNSA. The CDR3 is 12 amino acids. The ends were cut back, 3 bases at V and 7 bases at J, with 7 bases in the middle. CDR3 region: CASSFGFQPQHF. The CDR3 region has the DNA TGTGCCAGCAGCTTCGGGTTCCAGCCCCAGCATTTT.

The chain uses TRBV6-5 and TRBJ2-7, with TRBD1 identical over 8 bases. The trim removed 10 bases at V and 3 bases at J, leaving 8 bases unmatched. The CDR3 consists of 13 residues. Per germline, CDR1 MNHEY and CDR2 SVGAGI. The CDR3: CATARDRIYEQYF. The DNA of the CDR3 is TGTGCCACTGCCCGGGACAGGATCTACGAGCAGTACTTC.

The chain joins TRBV30 to TRBJ1-1; 7 bases match TRBD1. V was pared by 3 bases and J by 10 bases, with 14 bases of the junction left unmatched. The germline V gene encodes CDR1 GTSNPN and CDR2 SVGIG (reference sequence). CDR3 size: 14 residues. CDR3 protein: CAWSAGTAPEVAFF. The CDR3, as DNA: TGTGCCTGGAGCGCCGGGACAGCTCCTGAGGTAGCTTTCTTT.

The J gene is TRBJ2-5, the V gene TRBV2; 8 bases align to TRBD2. Looked up from germline, CDR1 is SNHLY and CDR2 is FYNNEI. The J segment lost 2 bases and the V segment lost 5 bases, leaving 4 bases of the junction unmatched. The CDR3 consists of 14 residues. For the CDR3, the DNA is TGTGCCAGCAGTCGACTAGCGAATCAAGAGACCCAGTACTTC. Amino acids: CASSRLANQETQYF.

The chain carries TRBV2 and TRBJ1-5, with 9 positions matching TRBD1. CDR3 length: 14 residues. V shed 8 bases and J 3 bases; nucleotides not matched to a gene: 5. Germline loops: CDR1 SNHLY, CDR2 FYNNEI. The CDR3 sequence: CASGDRANNQPQHF. DNA of the CDR3: TGTGCCAGCGGGGACAGGGCGAACAATCAGCCCCAGCATTTT. The full variable domain, its missing parts supplied by reference TRBV2 and TRBJ1-5, is EPEVTQTPSHQVTQMGQEVILRCVPISNHLYFYWYRQILGQKVEFLVSFYNNEISEKSEIFDDQFSVERPDGSNFTLKIRSTKLEDSAMYFCASGDRANNQPQHFGDGTRLSIL.

The V gene is TRBV19, the J gene TRBJ2-7, with D perhaps matching TRBD1 (6 bases). Trimming pared 5 bases from V and 1 base from J, leaving 15 bases between. Germline loops: CDR1 LNHDA, CDR2 SQIVND (reference sequence). The CDR3 is 15 residues long. The CDR3 DNA reads as TGTGCCAGTAGTGGCCAAGGGGGTGGGTCCTACGAGCAGTACTTC. This translates into CASSGQGGGSYEQYF.

The chain has TRBV6-6 and TRBJ1-6; 9 bases are shared with TRBD1. Germline V gene data show CDR1 as MNHNY and CDR2 as SVGAGI (reference sequence). This CDR3 contains 16 residues. V shed 4 bases and J 7 bases; nucleotides not matched to a gene: 8. CDR3 in amino acids: CASSFWDRDRNSPLHF. The CDR3 coding sequence is TGTGCCAGCAGTTTCTGGGACAGGGACCGCAATTCACCCCTCCACTTT.

The V gene is TRBV2, the J gene TRBJ2-3; D remains unclear. The CDR3 runs 14 residues. V was shortened by 7 bases and J by 0 bases, with 11 bases between the two germline ends. The germline V gene has CDR1 SNHLY and CDR2 FYNNEI. CDR3 in DNA: TGTGCCAGCACCGGGTGGATGAGCACAGATACGCAGTATTTT. Its translation: CASTGWMSTDTQYF.

The chain recombines TRBV18 with TRBJ1-4, with D maybe TRBD1 (5 bases). The germline V gene encodes CDR1 KGHSH and CDR2 LQKENI. V lost 1 base and J lost 5, with 8 bases in between. The length of the CDR3 is 14 residues. The chain's CDR3 is CASSPQGINEKLFF. The CDR3, as DNA: TGTGCCAGCTCACCACAGGGGATAAATGAAAAACTGTTTTTT.

V and J are TRBV27 and TRBJ1-3, with 7 nucleotides matching TRBD1. Trimming removed 1 base from V and 4 bases from J; junction bases left unmatched: 10. Germline V gives CDR1 MNHEY, CDR2 SMNVEV (reference sequence). The CDR3 loop spans 17 amino acids. The CDR3 DNA sequence: TGTGCCAGCAGTTTATACCGCCCGACAGGGCAGGGAAACACCATATATTTT. It translates to CASSLYRPTGQGNTIYF.

The J gene is TRBJ2-7, the V gene TRBV3-1 (or the pseudogene TRBV3-2); TRBD2 might be the D (6 bases). Trimming pared 5 bases from V and 2 bases from J, leaving 10 bases between. CDR3 length: 13 residues. CDR1 LGHDT and CDR2 YNNKEL come from the germline V gene (reference sequence). DNA for the CDR3: TGTGCCAGCAGCGAACTAGCTACCTACGAGCAGTACTTC. Translation gives CASSELATYEQYF.

The chain is built from TRBV24-1 and TRBJ2-5; 14 bases align to TRBD2. V shed 4 bases and J 5 bases; nucleotides not matched to a gene: 8. The CDR3 is made up of 17 amino acids. Germline V gene lookup returns CDR1 KGHDR and CDR2 SFDVKD. CDR3 in DNA: TGTGCCACCAGTGACGGACTAGCGGGAGGACGCGTGGAGACCCAGTACTTC. It encodes CATSDGLAGGRVETQYF.

This chain links TRBV27 with TRBJ2-7, with TRBD2 matching over 14 bases. Germline V gene sequence: CDR1 MNHEY, CDR2 SMNVEV (reference sequence). J was trimmed by 5 bases and V by 8 bases; bases with no gene match: 8. This CDR3 comprises 15 residues. CDR3: CASGTSGRYLHEQYF. The CDR3 region has the DNA TGTGCCAGCGGGACTAGCGGGAGATACCTCCACGAGCAGTACTTC.